These 26 T cell receptor beta chains share one sample of origin, sequenced in a study of blood T cell repertoires in COVID-19. Using immunoSEQ multiplex PCR, the repertoire was profiled, and TCRdb retains in-frame clones only, with some absent. The sample has a few hundred thousand clones, approximately 90% seen once. The sample consisted of peripheral blood. The source is a woman aged 60 to 75 with COVID-19, enrolled during active disease.

This chain uses TRBV27 with TRBJ2-6, with a tentative D call TRBD2 (6 bases). Germline CDR1 and CDR2: MNHEY and SMNVEV (reference sequence). The CDR3 contains 21 residues. V lost 2 bases and J 3 bases, leaving 26 bases between the germline ends. CDR3 sequence (DNA): TGTGCCAGCAGTTTAGGAAGTCGGCCCGACCGGGAGATAATTGGGGCCAACGTCCTGACTTTC. Residues: CASSLGSRPDREIIGANVLTF.

In its sample, this clone was seen a few times. The rearrangement uses TRBV6-5 and TRBJ1-2; the D gene is possibly TRBD1 (6 bases). Trimming took off 2 bases at V and 8 bases at J, with 18 bases between the two ends. Germline-derived CDR1 and CDR2 are MNHEY and SVGAGI. The CDR3 has 15 residues. CDR3 protein: CASSYGNDRRRGYTF. CDR3 coding DNA: TGTGCCAGCAGTTACGGGAACGACAGGAGGAGAGGCTACACCTTC.

V gene TRBV6-2 or TRBV6-3 combines with J gene TRBJ1-2; D is uncertain. This CDR3 spans 15 amino acids. V was clipped by 2 bases and J by 4 bases, with 14 bases between them. In germline, CDR1 is MNHEY, CDR2 SVGEGT. In nucleotides, the CDR3 is TGTGCCAGCAGTTACCTTCTCTCGGGAGGCTATGGCTACACCTTC. As protein: CASSYLLSGGYGYTF.

This clone was seen only once. This chain connects TRBV7-9 to TRBJ2-3; tentative D call: TRBD1 (5 bases). The CDR3 is 16 amino acids. The germline CDR1 and CDR2 sequences are SEHNR and FQNEAQ (reference sequence). V was shortened by 5 bases and J by 2 bases, with 17 bases between the two germline ends. The CDR3 nucleotides are TGTGCCAGCAGCATGGGGCCGGGCGGATACACAGATACGCAGTATTTT. Its translation: CASSMGPGGYTDTQYF.

This chain joins TRBV5-1 and TRBJ1-5, with 8 bases fitting TRBD1. The trim removed 0 bases at V and 1 base at J, leaving 6 bases unmatched. In germline, CDR1 is SGHRS, CDR2 YFSETQ. This CDR3 has 17 amino acids. CDR3 residues: CASSLAVGQVSNQPQHF. As DNA, the CDR3 is TGCGCCAGCAGCTTGGCCGTGGGACAGGTCAGCAATCAGCCCCAGCATTTT.

CDR3 in DNA: TGTGCCAGCTCCTTAGGACAGGGGACGGTCACTGAAGCTTTCTTT. As protein: CASSLGQGTVTEAFF. V is TRBV18 and J is TRBJ1-1, with TRBD1 matching 9 bases. The trim removed 6 bases at V and 4 bases at J, leaving 9 bases unmatched. There are 15 residues in the CDR3. The germline gives CDR1 KGHSH, CDR2 LQKENI.

The sample holds one count of this clone. The rearrangement links TRBV10-3 to TRBJ2-7; weak D call: TRBD2 (5 bases). This CDR3 is built from 14 residues. The germline V and J ends were trimmed by 5 bases and 3 bases, with 14 bases remaining between them. Germline values: CDR1 ENHRY, CDR2 SYGVKD. CDR3 in amino acids: CAISHYGGSYEQYF. CDR3 sequence (DNA): TGTGCCATCAGTCACTATGGTGGGAGCTACGAGCAGTACTTC.

This chain uses TRBV19 with TRBJ2-7, with 10 nucleotides matching TRBD1. Germline V gene lookup returns CDR1 LNHDA and CDR2 SQIVND (reference sequence). The trim removed 5 bases at V and 6 bases at J, leaving 16 bases unmatched. CDR3 length: 17 residues. The CDR3 reads CASSHTGTGDAGGEQYF. The DNA for the CDR3 is TGTGCCAGTAGTCATACGGGGACAGGGGATGCGGGAGGCGAGCAGTACTTC.

The rearrangement uses TRBV6-1 and TRBJ1-5, with D tentatively TRBD1 (6 bases). V lost 2 bases and J 1 base, leaving 12 bases between the germline ends. The germline gives CDR1 MNHNS, CDR2 SASEGT. This CDR3 is built from 16 residues. CDR3 residues: CASSEQGPRSNQPQHF. As DNA, the CDR3 is TGTGCCAGCAGTGAACAGGGGCCTCGGAGCAATCAGCCCCAGCATTTT.

The genes are TRBV5-1 and TRBJ2-1; 7 nucleotides match TRBD1. CDR3 size: 13 residues. Per germline, CDR1 SGHRS and CDR2 YFSETQ. Trimming cost V 7 bases and J 7 bases; bases outside gene matches: 8. In DNA, the CDR3 is TGCGCCAGCGGGGAAGGGGGCGGAAATGAGCAGTTCTTC. This codes for CASGEGGGNEQFF.

The CDR3: CASSPRTGGTGELFF. In nucleotides, the CDR3 is TGTGCCAGCAGCCCGCGGACGGGAGGCACCGGGGAGCTGTTTTTT. The V gene is TRBV11-2, the J gene TRBJ2-2; 7 bases agree with TRBD2. Germline-derived CDR1 and CDR2 are SGHAT and FQNNGV. V gave up 5 bases and J gave up 4 bases; unmatched junction bases: 7. The CDR3 covers 15 residues. Full variable domain (remainder filled in from reference TRBV11-2 and TRBJ2-2): EAGVAQSPRYKIIEKRQSVAFWCNPISGHATLYWYQQILGQGPKLLIQFQNNGVVDDSQLPKDRFSAERLKGVDSTLKIQPAKLEDSAVYLCASSPRTGGTGELFFGEGSRLTVL.

The CDR3 protein is CATSGQNLGGGELFF. DNA for the CDR3: TGTGCCACCTCCGGACAGAACTTAGGGGGCGGGGAGCTGTTTTTT. The chain links TRBV19 to TRBJ2-2, with a possible D match to TRBD1 (6 bases). From germline, CDR1 is LNHDA and CDR2 SQIVND (reference sequence). V lost 10 bases and J 7 bases, leaving 22 bases between the germline ends. CDR3 length: 15 residues.

The chain is built from TRBV5-4 and TRBJ1-2, with 9 bases identical to TRBD1. The V and J ends lost 3 bases and 3 bases, in that order; junction bases with no gene match: 6. Germline-derived CDR1 and CDR2 are SGHNT and YYREEE (reference sequence). The CDR3 runs to 15 residues. The CDR3, as DNA: TGTGCCAGCAGCTCAAATGGACAGGGGCACTATGGCTACACCTTC. This translates into CASSSNGQGHYGYTF.

The table lists this clone with a few counts. The chain uses TRBV9 and TRBJ1-4; a weak D match, TRBD1 (5 bases). Germline V gene data show CDR1 as SGDLS and CDR2 as YYNGEE. This CDR3 spans 16 amino acids. Trimming took 2 bases from V and 3 from J, leaving 14 bases between them. The chain's CDR3 is CASSVGREDPNEKLFF. Written as DNA, the CDR3 is TGTGCCAGCAGCGTGGGCAGGGAGGACCCTAATGAAAAACTGTTTTTT. The whole variable domain, filled in from reference TRBV9 and TRBJ1-4, reads DSGVTQTPKHLITATGQRVTLRCSPRSGDLSVYWYQQSLDQGLQFLIQYYNGEERAKGNILERFSAQQFPDLHSELNLSSLELGDSALYFCASSVGREDPNEKLFFGSGTQLSVL.

The chain uses TRBV7-3 and TRBJ2-1; a weak D match, TRBD2 (5 bases). V lost 4 bases and J lost 4, with 11 bases in between. CDR3 length: 14 residues. Germline CDR1 reads SGHTA; CDR2 reads FQGTGA. In nucleotides, the CDR3 is TGTGCCAGCAGCTCCCGAGGCGGGTACAATGAGCAGTTCTTC. Translated: CASSSRGGYNEQFF. Drawing the rest from reference TRBV7-3 and TRBJ2-1, the complete variable domain is GAGVSQTPSNKVTEKGKYVELRCDPISGHTALYWYRQSLGQGPEFLIYFQGTGAADDSGLPNDRFFAVRPEGSVSTLKIQRTERGDSAVYLCASSSRGGYNEQFFGPGTRLTVL.

The genes are TRBV7-8 and TRBJ1-2; 7 bases fit TRBD1. The CDR3 consists of 16 residues. From germline, CDR1 is SGHVS and CDR2 FQNEAQ. V lost 3 bases, J lost 0 bases, and 7 bases stayed unmatched. Here the CDR3 reads CASSLGKTGTNYGYTF. The CDR3 nucleotides are TGTGCCAGCAGCTTGGGAAAGACAGGGACTAACTATGGCTACACCTTC. Variable domain in full (rest from reference TRBV7-8 and TRBJ1-2): GAGVSQSPRYKVAKRGQDVALRCDPISGHVSLFWYQQALGQGPEFLTYFQNEAQLDKSGLPSDRFFAERPEGSVSTLKIQRTQQEDSAVYLCASSLGKTGTNYGYTFGSGTRLTVV.

This chain connects TRBV12-3 or TRBV12-4 to TRBJ2-5, with TRBD2 as a possible D gene (5 bases). CDR3 size: 12 residues. Trimming shortened V by 5 bases and J by 5 bases, and 9 bases separated the two germline ends. CDR3 in DNA: TGTGCCAGCAGTAGCGGTAGGGAGACCCAGTACTTC. Amino acid sequence: CASSSGRETQYF.

V is TRBV5-8 and J is TRBJ1-2; 7 bases align to TRBD1. V lost 4 bases, J lost 0 bases, and 3 bases stayed unmatched. This CDR3 spans 14 amino acids. The germline V gene has CDR1 SGHTS and CDR2 YDEGEE. The DNA for the CDR3 is TGTGCCAGCAGCCCCGGGACAGCTAACTATGGCTACACCTTC. As protein: CASSPGTANYGYTF. The full variable domain, with the rest looked up from reference TRBV5-8 and TRBJ1-2, is EAGVTQSPTHLIKTRGQQATLRCSPISGHTSVYWYQQALGLGLQFLLWYDEGEERNRGNFPPRFSGRQFPNYSSELNVNALELEDSALYLCASSPGTANYGYTFGSGTRLTVV.

CDR3 sequence: CASSPINTKETQYF. The CDR3 coding sequence is TGTGCCAGCAGCCCGATAAACACTAAAGAGACCCAGTACTTC. The chain combines TRBV7-9 with TRBJ2-5; no definite D call. The CDR3 has 14 amino acids. V was clipped by 5 bases and J by 3 bases, with 13 bases between them. Germline V gene sequence: CDR1 SEHNR, CDR2 FQNEAQ (reference sequence).

The rearrangement joins TRBV6-6 to TRBJ2-7, with 11 nucleotides matching TRBD1. Germline V gene data show CDR1 as MNHNY and CDR2 as SVGAGI (reference sequence). J was trimmed by 3 bases and V by 2 bases; bases with no gene match: 3. CDR3 length: 15 amino acids. The CDR3 nucleotides read TGTGCCAGCAGTTACGGGGACAGGGGGATCTACGAGCAGTACTTC. As protein: CASSYGDRGIYEQYF.

CDR3 coding DNA: TGCAGCACCGACGCAGGGAACCTGAACACTGAAGCTTTCTTT. Translated, it gives CSTDAGNLNTEAFF. The rearrangement joins TRBV29-1 to TRBJ1-1, with a possible D match to TRBD1 (5 bases). Germline CDR1 SQVTM, CDR2 ANQGSEA. This CDR3 is 14 amino acids long. Trimming shortened V by 8 bases and J by 0 bases, and 16 bases separated the two germline ends.

The chain couples TRBV4-2 to TRBJ2-2; TRBD1 matches at 9 bases. Germline loops: CDR1 LGHNA, CDR2 YNFKEQ. This CDR3 comprises 16 residues. Germline trimming cut 4 bases from V and 3 bases from J; bases unmatched to any gene: 6. The CDR3 nucleotides read TGTGCCAGCAGCCGGGGACAGGGAGGGGACACCGGGGAGCTGTTTTTT. This sequence encodes CASSRGQGGDTGELFF.

The chain employs TRBV3-1 (or the pseudogene TRBV3-2) and TRBJ1-3; 7 nucleotides agree with TRBD1. This CDR3 contains 13 residues. Germline V gives CDR1 LGHDT, CDR2 YNNKEL (reference sequence). V lost 7 bases, J lost 4 bases, and 4 bases stayed unmatched. The CDR3 is CASTLQGGNTIYF. The CDR3 nucleotides are TGTGCCAGCACCCTACAGGGGGGAAACACCATATATTTT.

This rearrangement joins TRBV4-1 to TRBJ1-2, with TRBD1 matching 10 bases. Germline CDR1 and CDR2: MGHRA and YSYEKL. The CDR3 consists of 15 residues. J gave up 7 bases and V 2 bases, and 7 bases lay outside the gene matches. The DNA of the CDR3 is TGCGCCAGCAGCCAACCGGACAGGGGGTATAGTGGCTACACCTTC. The encoded protein is CASSQPDRGYSGYTF.

This clone was observed a handful of times. As DNA, the CDR3 is TGTGCCAGCAGCCTTACAGGGGGCGCGACTAATGAAAAACTGTTTTTT. It codes for CASSLTGGATNEKLFF. V and J are TRBV28 and TRBJ1-4; 9 nucleotides align to TRBD1. V lost 6 bases and J lost 2; bases outside the gene matches: 7. Germline assignment: CDR1 MDHEN and CDR2 SYDVKM. The CDR3 runs 16 residues.

The rearrangement joins TRBV23-1 to TRBJ2-3; 7 bases are a match to TRBD1. TRBV23-1 is an ORF; its function is uncertain. The V and J ends lost 2 bases and 3 bases, in that order; junction bases with no gene match: 8. CDR3 length: 16 amino acids. The CDR3 spells CASSQPRDRSTDTQYF. For the CDR3, the DNA is TGCGCCAGCAGTCAACCCCGGGACAGATCAACAGATACGCAGTATTTT.